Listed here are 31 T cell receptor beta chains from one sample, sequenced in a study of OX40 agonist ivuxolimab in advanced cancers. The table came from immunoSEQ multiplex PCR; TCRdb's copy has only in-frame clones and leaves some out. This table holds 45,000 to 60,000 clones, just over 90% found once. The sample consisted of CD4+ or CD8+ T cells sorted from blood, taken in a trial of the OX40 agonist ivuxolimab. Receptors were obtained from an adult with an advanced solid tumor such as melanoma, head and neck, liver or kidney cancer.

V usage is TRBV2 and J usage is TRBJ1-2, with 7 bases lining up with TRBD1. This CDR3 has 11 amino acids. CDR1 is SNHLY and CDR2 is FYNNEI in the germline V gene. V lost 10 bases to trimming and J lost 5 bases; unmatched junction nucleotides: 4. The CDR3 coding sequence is TGTGCCACCCCAGGGGGATATGGCTACACCTTC. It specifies CATPGGYGYTF.

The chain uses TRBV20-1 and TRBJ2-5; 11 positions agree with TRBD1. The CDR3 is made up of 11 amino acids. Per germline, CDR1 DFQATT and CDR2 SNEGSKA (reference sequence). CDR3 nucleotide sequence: TGCCTGGGACAGGGGGACGAGACCCAGTACTTC. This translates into CLGQGDETQYF.

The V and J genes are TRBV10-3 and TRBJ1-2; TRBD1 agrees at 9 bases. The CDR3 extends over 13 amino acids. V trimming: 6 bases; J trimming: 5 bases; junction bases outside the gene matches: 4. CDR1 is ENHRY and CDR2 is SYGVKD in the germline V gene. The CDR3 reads CAIRETGGYGYTF. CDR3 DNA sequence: TGTGCCATCAGGGAGACAGGGGGGTATGGCTACACCTTC.

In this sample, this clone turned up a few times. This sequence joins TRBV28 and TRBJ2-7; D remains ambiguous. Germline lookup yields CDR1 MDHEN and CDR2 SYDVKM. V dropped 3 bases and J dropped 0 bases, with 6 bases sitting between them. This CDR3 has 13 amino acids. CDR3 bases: TGTGCCAGCAGTTTCTGGGTCTCCTACGAGCAGTACTTC. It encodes CASSFWVSYEQYF. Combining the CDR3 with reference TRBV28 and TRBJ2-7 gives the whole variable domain DVKVTQSSRYLVKRTGEKVFLECVQDMDHENMFWYRQDPGLGLRLIYFSYDVKMKEKGDIPEGYSVSREKKERFSLILESASTNQTSMYLCASSFWVSYEQYFGPGTRLTVT.

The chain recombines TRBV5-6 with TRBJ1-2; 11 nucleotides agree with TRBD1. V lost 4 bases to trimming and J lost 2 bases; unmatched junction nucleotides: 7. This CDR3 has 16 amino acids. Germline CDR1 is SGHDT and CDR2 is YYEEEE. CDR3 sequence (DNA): TGTGCCAGCAGCCTGGGGACAGGGGGTTTCAACTATGGCTACACCTTC. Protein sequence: CASSLGTGGFNYGYTF.

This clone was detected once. CDR3 sequence (DNA): TGTGCCAGCAGTTCCCTGGGGGCCAACGTCCTGACTTTC. Protein sequence: CASSSLGANVLTF. The chain uses TRBV6-6 and TRBJ2-6; D unresolved. Germline assignment: CDR1 MNHNY and CDR2 SVGAGI (reference sequence). The CDR3 is 13 residues long. Trimming pared 4 bases from V and 4 bases from J, leaving 5 bases between.

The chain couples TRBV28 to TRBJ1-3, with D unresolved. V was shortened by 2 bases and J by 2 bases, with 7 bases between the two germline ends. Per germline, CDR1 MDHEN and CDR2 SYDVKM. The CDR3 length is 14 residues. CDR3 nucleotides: TGTGCCAGCAGTTTACAGGACGCTGGAAACACCATATATTTT. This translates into CASSLQDAGNTIYF.

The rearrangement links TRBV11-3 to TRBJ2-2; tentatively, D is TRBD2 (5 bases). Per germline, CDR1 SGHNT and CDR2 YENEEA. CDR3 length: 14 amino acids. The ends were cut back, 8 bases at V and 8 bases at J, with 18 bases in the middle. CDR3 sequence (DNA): TGTGCCAGCTCCCTCCGGGGTTTCACTGGGGAGCTGTTTTTT. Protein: CASSLRGFTGELFF.

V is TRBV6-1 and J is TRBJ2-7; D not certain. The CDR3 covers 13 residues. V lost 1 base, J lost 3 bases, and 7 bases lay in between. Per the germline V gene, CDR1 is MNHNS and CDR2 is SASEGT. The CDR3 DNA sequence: TGTGCCAGCAGTGAAGGACTTTACTACGAGCAGTACTTC. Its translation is CASSEGLYYEQYF.

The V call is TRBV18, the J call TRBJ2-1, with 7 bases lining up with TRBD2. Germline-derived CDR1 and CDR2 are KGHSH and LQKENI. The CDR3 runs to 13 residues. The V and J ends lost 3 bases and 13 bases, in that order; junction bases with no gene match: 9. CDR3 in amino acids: CASSPPGGERQFF. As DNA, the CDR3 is TGTGCCAGCTCACCCCCTGGGGGGGAAAGACAGTTCTTC. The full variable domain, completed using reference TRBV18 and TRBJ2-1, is NAGVMQNPRHLVRRRGQEARLRCSPMKGHSHVYWYRQLPEEGLKFMVYLQKENIIDESGMPKERFSAEFPKEGPSILRIQQVVRGDSAAYFCASSPPGGERQFFGPGTRLTVL.

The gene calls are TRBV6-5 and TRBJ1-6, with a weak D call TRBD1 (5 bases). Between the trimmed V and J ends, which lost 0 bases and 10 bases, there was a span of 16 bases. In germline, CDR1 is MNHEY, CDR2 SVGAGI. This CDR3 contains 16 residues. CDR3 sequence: CASSYSWQQETSPLHF. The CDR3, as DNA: TGTGCCAGCAGTTACTCTTGGCAACAGGAGACATCACCCCTCCACTTT.

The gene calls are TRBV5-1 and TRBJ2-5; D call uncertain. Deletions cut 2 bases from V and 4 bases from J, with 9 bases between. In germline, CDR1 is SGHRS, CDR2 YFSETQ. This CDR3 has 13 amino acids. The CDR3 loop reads CASSLGARETQYF. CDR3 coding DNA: TGCGCCAGCAGCTTAGGAGCTCGAGAGACCCAGTACTTC.

Here the CDR3 reads CASSMGNDRPNQPQHF. The CDR3 DNA reads TGTGCCAGTAGTATGGGGAACGACAGGCCCAATCAGCCCCAGCATTTT. This sequence joins TRBV19 and TRBJ1-5; D possibly corresponds to TRBD1 (6 bases). The V end lost 3 bases, the J end lost 3 bases, and 15 bases lay between the germline ends. Per germline, CDR1 LNHDA and CDR2 SQIVND (reference sequence). The CDR3 is 16 amino acids.

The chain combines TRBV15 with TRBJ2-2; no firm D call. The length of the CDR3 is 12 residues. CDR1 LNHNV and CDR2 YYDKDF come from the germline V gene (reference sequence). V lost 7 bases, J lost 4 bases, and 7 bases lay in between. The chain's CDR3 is CATTTGTGELFF. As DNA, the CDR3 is TGTGCCACCACGACGGGCACCGGGGAGCTGTTTTTT.

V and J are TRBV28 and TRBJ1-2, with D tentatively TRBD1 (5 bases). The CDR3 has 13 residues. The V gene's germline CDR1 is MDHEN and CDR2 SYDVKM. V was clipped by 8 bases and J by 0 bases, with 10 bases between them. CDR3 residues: CASVSTANYGYTF. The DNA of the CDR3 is TGTGCCAGCGTATCGACAGCTAACTATGGCTACACCTTC.

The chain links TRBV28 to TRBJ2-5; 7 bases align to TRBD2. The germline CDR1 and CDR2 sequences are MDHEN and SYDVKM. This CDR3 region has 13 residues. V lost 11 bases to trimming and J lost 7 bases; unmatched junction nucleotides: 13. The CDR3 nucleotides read TGTGCCGGGAGTTCGGGGGGTTCGGGGACCCAGTACTTC. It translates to CAGSSGGSGTQYF.

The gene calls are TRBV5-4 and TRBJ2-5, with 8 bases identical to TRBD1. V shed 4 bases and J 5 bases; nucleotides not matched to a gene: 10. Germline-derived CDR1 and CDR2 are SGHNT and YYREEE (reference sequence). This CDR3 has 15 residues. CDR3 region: CASSTWTGSRETQYF. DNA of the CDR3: TGTGCCAGCAGCACTTGGACAGGGTCGCGGGAGACCCAGTACTTC.

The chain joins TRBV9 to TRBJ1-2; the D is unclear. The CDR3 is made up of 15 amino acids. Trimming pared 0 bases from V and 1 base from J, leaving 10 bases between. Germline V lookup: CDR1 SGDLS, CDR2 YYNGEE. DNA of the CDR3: TGTGCCAGCAGCGTAGGAGGGCTTCTTAACTATGGCTACACCTTC. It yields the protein CASSVGGLLNYGYTF.

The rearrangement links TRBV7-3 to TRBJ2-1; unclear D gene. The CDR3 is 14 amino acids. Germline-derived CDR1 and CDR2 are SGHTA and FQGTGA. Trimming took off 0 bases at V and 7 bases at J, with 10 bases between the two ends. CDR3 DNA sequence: TGTGCCAGCAGCTTAACGTTCGGTAGGAATGAGCAGTTCTTC. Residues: CASSLTFGRNEQFF. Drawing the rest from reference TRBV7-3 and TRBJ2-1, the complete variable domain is GAGVSQTPSNKVTEKGKYVELRCDPISGHTALYWYRQSLGQGPEFLIYFQGTGAADDSGLPNDRFFAVRPEGSVSTLKIQRTERGDSAVYLCASSLTFGRNEQFFGPGTRLTVL.

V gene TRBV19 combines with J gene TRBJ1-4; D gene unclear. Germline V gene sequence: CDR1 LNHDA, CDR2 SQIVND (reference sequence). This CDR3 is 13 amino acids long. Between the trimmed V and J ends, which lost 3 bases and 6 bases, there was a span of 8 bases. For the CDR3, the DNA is TGTGCCAGTAGTATTGACTCAGATGAAAAACTGTTTTTT. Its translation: CASSIDSDEKLFF.

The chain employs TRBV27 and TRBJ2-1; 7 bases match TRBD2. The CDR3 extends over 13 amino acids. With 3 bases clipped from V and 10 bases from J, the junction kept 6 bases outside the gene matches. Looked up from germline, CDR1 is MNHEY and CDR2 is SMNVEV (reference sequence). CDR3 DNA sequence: TGTGCCAGCAGTTTTCCGGGACTACCAGAGCAGTTCTTC. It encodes CASSFPGLPEQFF.

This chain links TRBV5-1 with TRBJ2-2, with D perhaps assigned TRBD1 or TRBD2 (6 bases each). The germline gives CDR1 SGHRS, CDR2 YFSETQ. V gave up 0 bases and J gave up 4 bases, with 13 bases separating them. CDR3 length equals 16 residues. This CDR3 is CASSLGWGATTGELFF. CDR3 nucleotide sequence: TGCGCCAGCAGCTTGGGTTGGGGGGCGACCACCGGGGAGCTGTTTTTT.

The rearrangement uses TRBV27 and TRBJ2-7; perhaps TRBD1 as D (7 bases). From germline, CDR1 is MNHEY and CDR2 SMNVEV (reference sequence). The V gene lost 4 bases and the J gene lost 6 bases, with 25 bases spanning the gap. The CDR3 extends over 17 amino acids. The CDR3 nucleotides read TGTGCCAGCAGTTCAGACTACGGGCTAGCGAGGGGGCTCGAGCAGTACTTC. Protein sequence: CASSSDYGLARGLEQYF.

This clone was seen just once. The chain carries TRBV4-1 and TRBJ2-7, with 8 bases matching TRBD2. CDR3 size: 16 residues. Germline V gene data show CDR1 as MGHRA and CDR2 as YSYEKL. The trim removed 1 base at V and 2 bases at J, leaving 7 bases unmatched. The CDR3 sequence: CASSQAATSATYEQYF. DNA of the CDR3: TGCGCCAGCAGCCAAGCGGCGACTAGCGCCACCTACGAGCAGTACTTC.

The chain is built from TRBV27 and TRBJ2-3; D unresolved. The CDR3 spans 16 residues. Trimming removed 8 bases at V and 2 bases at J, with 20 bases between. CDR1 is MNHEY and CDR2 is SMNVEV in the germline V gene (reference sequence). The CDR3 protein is CASSQGPPRSTDTQYF. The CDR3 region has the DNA TGTGCCAGCTCCCAAGGGCCCCCCCGATCCACAGATACGCAGTATTTT.

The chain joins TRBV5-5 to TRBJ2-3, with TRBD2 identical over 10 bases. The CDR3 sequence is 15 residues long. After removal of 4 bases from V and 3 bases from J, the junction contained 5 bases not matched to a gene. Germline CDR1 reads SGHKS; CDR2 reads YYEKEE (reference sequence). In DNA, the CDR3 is TGTGCCAGCAGCGGGCCGGGACTAGCGACAGATACGCAGTATTTT. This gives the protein CASSGPGLATDTQYF.

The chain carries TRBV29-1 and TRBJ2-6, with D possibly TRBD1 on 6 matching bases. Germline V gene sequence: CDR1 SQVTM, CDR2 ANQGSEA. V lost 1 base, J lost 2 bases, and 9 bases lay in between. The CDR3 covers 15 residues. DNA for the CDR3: TGCAGCGTTGAAGGTCAGGGGACTGGGGCCAACGTCCTGACTTTC. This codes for CSVEGQGTGANVLTF.

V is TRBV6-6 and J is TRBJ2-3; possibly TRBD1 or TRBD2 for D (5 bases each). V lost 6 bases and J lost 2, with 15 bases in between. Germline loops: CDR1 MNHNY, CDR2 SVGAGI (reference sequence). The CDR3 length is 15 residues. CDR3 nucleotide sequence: TGTGCCAGCAGGACCCACGGGGACCCCACAGATACGCAGTATTTT. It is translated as CASRTHGDPTDTQYF.

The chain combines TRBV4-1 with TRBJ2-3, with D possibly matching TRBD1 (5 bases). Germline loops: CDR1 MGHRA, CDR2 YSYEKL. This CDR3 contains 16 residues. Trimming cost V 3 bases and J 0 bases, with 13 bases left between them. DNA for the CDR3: TGCGCCAGCAGCCAGCAGGGAATACCTAGCACAGATACGCAGTATTTT. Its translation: CASSQQGIPSTDTQYF.

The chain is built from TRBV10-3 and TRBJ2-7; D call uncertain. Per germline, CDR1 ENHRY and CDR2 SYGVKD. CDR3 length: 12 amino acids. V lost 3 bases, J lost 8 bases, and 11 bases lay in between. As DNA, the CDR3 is TGTGCCATCAGTGAAGACGGCCGCAAGCAGTACTTC. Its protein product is CAISEDGRKQYF.

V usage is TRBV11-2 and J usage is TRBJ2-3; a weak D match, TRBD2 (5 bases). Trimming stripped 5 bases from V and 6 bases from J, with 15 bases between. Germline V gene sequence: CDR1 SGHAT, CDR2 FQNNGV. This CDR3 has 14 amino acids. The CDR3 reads CASSQDGGHDTQYF. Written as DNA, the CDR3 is TGTGCCAGCAGCCAAGATGGCGGGCACGATACGCAGTATTTT.